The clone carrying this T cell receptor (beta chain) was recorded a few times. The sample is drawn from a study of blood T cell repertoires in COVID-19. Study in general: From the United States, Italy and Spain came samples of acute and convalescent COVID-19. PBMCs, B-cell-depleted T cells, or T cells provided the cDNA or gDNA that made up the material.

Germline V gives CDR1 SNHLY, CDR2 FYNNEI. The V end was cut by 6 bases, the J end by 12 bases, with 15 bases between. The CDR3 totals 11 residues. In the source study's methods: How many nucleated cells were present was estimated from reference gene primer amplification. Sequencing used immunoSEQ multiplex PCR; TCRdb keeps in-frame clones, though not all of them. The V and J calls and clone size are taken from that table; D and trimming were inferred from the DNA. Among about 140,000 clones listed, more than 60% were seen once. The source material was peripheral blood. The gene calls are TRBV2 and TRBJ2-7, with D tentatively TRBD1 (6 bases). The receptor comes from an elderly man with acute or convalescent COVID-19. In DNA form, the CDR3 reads TGTGCCAGCAGCTATACGGACAGACCGTACTTC. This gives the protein CASSYTDRPYF.